This T cell receptor beta chain was sequenced during a study of glioma-infiltrating T cells. Study outcomes and limitations: Above-expected tissue-blood divergence occurred in all gliomas, most in low-grade ones.

This clonotype has a count of ten or more. Its antigen is unidentified. Using RNA template, CDR3s of TCR alpha and beta were amplified with iRepertoire arm-PCR. TCRdb recomputed calls from the multiplex PCR reads with MiXCR, one row per CDR3 protein. The sample includes roughly 100,000 distinct CDR3 sequences, less than 30% of them seen just once. V lost 0 bases and J lost 3; bases outside the gene matches: 4. The CDR3 has 15 residues. Germline CDR1 is MGHRA and CDR2 is YSYEKL. Sample: glioma tissue, nonneoplastic brain tissue, or PBMCs (not recorded which). The gene calls are TRBV4-1 and TRBJ1-2, with 7 bases identical to TRBD1. The source is a human donor with low-grade glioma or glioblastoma, undergoing nonglioma brain surgery, or in good health (not recorded which). The CDR3, as DNA: TGCGCCAGCAGCCAAGATCCCGGGACAGACTATGGCTACACCTTC. Its translation is CASSQDPGTDYGYTF.